The 5 T cell receptor beta chains listed next were all sequenced from one sample in a study of vaccination effects on CD4 cells after COVID-19. Sequencing in the ViraFEST assay came after antigen-specific CD4+ T cells had been expanded with viral peptide pools, which were used to stimulate PBMC. Upon completion of around ten days in culture, CD4+ T cells were isolated. Two-dose BNT162b2 or mRNA-1273 vaccination was given to participants. No antigen has been assigned to these receptors. TCRdb's copy holds only in-frame clones and misses some; the assay was immunoSEQ multiplex PCR. The table records about 69,000 clones, 70% to 75% of them present only once. This specimen was CD4+ T cells from PBMCs cultured with HCoV-229E spike peptides, taken after COVID-19 vaccination. These receptors all come from a human donor who received a COVID-19 vaccine.

This chain links TRBV5-1 with TRBJ1-2, with 7 positions matching TRBD1. J was trimmed by 4 bases and V by 0 bases; bases with no gene match: 3. The germline V gene encodes CDR1 SGHRS and CDR2 YFSETQ. The CDR3 has 14 amino acids. This CDR3 is CASSLVAGGYGYTF. Written as DNA, the CDR3 is TGCGCCAGCAGCTTGGTGGCAGGGGGCTATGGCTACACCTTC.

This chain connects TRBV24-1 to TRBJ2-3; 9 nucleotides line up with TRBD1. Trimming took 6 bases from V and 5 from J; bases not matched to a gene: 5. From germline, CDR1 is KGHDR and CDR2 SFDVKD. The CDR3 spans 14 residues. CDR3 bases: TGTGCCACCAGTACAGGGGGCTCTGGAGATACGCAGTATTTT. Amino acid sequence: CATSTGGSGDTQYF.

CDR3 in DNA: TGCAGCGCCGGTTGGGACAGTACTTATGAAAAACTGTTTTTT. The encoded protein is CSAGWDSTYEKLFF. The rearrangement uses TRBV29-1 and TRBJ1-4, with 7 positions matching TRBD1. This CDR3 has 14 residues. The V and J ends lost 7 bases and 6 bases, in that order; junction bases with no gene match: 11. Germline V lookup: CDR1 SQVTM, CDR2 ANQGSEA.

The genes are TRBV9 and TRBJ1-4; a weak D match, TRBD1 (6 bases). Deletions cut 7 bases from V and 8 bases from J, with 18 bases between. This CDR3 contains 14 residues. CDR1 is SGDLS, CDR2 YYNGEE, per germline. The CDR3 is CASAGGALPEKLFF. CDR3 nucleotide sequence: TGTGCCAGCGCGGGGGGCGCCTTGCCGGAAAAACTGTTTTTT.

The rearrangement joins TRBV10-3 to TRBJ1-3; D is unclear. V lost 10 bases and J lost 0, with 28 bases in between. The CDR3 is 19 amino acids. Germline-derived CDR1 and CDR2 are ENHRY and SYGVKD. The CDR3 DNA reads as TGTGCCACGGGCGTGTCCTCGGACGGGATTCCTTCCTCTGGAAACACCATATATTTT. Translating gives CATGVSSDGIPSSGNTIYF.